This T cell receptor beta chain appears in the sequencing data of a study of beta chain features in type 1 diabetes. V lost 5 bases and J 2 bases, leaving 13 bases between the germline ends. The CDR3 runs to 15 residues. Per the germline V gene, CDR1 is SNHLY and CDR2 is FYNNEI. Study results and limitations: Significant though moderate, a shortening of TCRB CDR3s appeared in all four CD4+ subsets of Type 1 diabetes patients. PCR might preferentially amplify shorter templates, equally in patients and controls. Naive, central memory and Treg TCRB repertoires seemed to resemble each other more closely in patients than they did in healthy donors.

A note on this clone: Its antigen is unidentified.

All sorted populations exceeded 98% purity. Of the isolated RNA, all was reverse transcribed, and so the sequenced material was expressed TCRB transcripts. Clones were sequenced by immunoSEQ multiplex PCR, and TCRdb holds only the in-frame ones, with some missing. The repertoire holds around 710,000 clones, approximately 13% seen once, with 0.095% to 0.15% in the top ten. The chain is built from TRBV2 and TRBJ1-3; weak D call: TRBD1 (6 bases). Sequenced sample: naive CD4+ T cells from blood. The receptor was derived from a man between 25 and 39 years old with type 1 diabetes. The CDR3 DNA is TGTGCCAGCAGTCCTACAGGGAGCGCTGGAAACACCATATATTTT. It codes for CASSPTGSAGNTIYF.